This T cell receptor beta chain is drawn from a study of beta chain features in type 1 diabetes. Study-wide results and caveats: Type 1 diabetes patients had TCRB CDR3s that were shorter (moderately but significantly so) in all four CD4+ subsets.

Germline CDR1 WNHNN, CDR2 SYGVQD (reference sequence). The CDR3 has 12 residues. V lost 6 bases and J 0 bases, leaving 4 bases between the germline ends. Sequenced material consisted of expressed TCRB transcripts (all of the isolated RNA was reverse transcribed). Clones were sequenced by immunoSEQ multiplex PCR, and TCRdb holds only the in-frame ones, with some missing. This table holds fewer than 400,000 clones, about a tenth found once. This clone turned up a few times. Its antigen is undetermined. Other DNA variants within this sample encode the same CDR3. The sequenced sample consisted of central memory CD4+ T cells from blood. V gene TRBV10-1 combines with J gene TRBJ2-3; D gene uncertain. The source of this sequence is a man aged 30 to 45 with type 1 diabetes. In DNA, the CDR3 is TGCGCCAGCAGCGCGAGCACAGATACGCAGTATTTT. The encoded protein is CASSASTDTQYF.